This TCR beta chain was retrieved from a study of T cells after yellow fever vaccination. Study-level background: Where fractions had low cell numbers, libraries were prepared from them with the SMART-Seq v4 Ultra Low Input RNA kit.

Looked up from germline, CDR1 is SGHKS and CDR2 is YYEKEE (reference sequence). This CDR3 contains 15 residues. The ends lost 3 bases at V and 4 bases at J; junction bases unmatched: 3. This clonotype was seen many times. The target antigen is unknown. By 5'RACE template switching, TCR cDNA was produced, with a universal primer site and UMIs added in the process. In TCRdb, the 5' RACE reads were re-called with MiXCR into one record per CDR3 protein. The top ten clones hold 15% of a sample with about 360,000 distinct CDR3 sequences, 6% to 8% of them seen once. The study's findings and limits: Of the clonotypes, a small share occurred in both CD4 and CD8 compartments. Abundant contaminating clonotypes from the bulk population could appear in FACS-sorted repertoires.

The chain links TRBV5-5 to TRBJ2-3; TRBD2 matches at 12 bases. The origin of this receptor is a young man who received the YFV17D yellow fever vaccine. The sample here was PBMCs, taken 5 days after the yellow fever booster vaccination. The CDR3 bases are TGTGCCAGCAGCTCCCTAGCGGGAGGGGCAGATACGCAGTATTTT. Translating it yields CASSSLAGGADTQYF.